A selection of T cell receptor beta chains follows, all from one sample in a study of shared clonotypes between healthy human individuals. Data came from immunoSEQ multiplex PCR; TCRdb stores just in-frame clones and leaves some out. The data contain around 600,000 clones, approximately 95% of them seen just once; the ten biggest clones take up over 0.095%. Material: naive CD8+ T cells sorted from blood. All receptors come from a woman in her 30s in good health. Both conserved end residues are part of each CDR3. The D gene is left open where the match is weak. Clone size is shown for a subset of rows, as once, few, many or a class of expanded clone.

TGTGCCAGCAGCTCAACAGGGAGTTGGACTGAAGCTTTCTTT CASSSTGSWTEAFF TRBJ1-1 TRBV7-9 NA NA
TGTGCCAGCACCAGCGGGATCGGGTACGAGCAGTACTTC CASTSGIGYEQYF TRBJ2-7 TRBV6-1 TRBD2 NA
TGTGCCAGCATGCCCGGGGGCGGCTTGGACACTGAAGCTTTCTTT CASMPGGGLDTEAFF TRBJ1-1 TRBV2 NA NA
TGCAGTGCTCTAGGAGCCCTCGAGCAGTACTTC CSALGALEQYF TRBJ2-7 TRBV20-1 NA NA
TGTGCCAGCAGCCTACAGGGCTATGGCTACACCTTC CASSLQGYGYTF TRBJ1-2 TRBV7-8 NA NA
TGTGCCAGCGGACCAGGGAACTATGGCTACACCTTC CASGPGNYGYTF TRBJ1-2 TRBV5-4 NA NA
TGTGCCACCAGCAGAGGACTGGGGACAGAAGCTTTCTTT CATSRGLGTEAFF TRBJ1-1 TRBV15 NA NA
TGCAGCGTTGAAAACAGCCCCTACGAGCAGTACTTC CSVENSPYEQYF TRBJ2-7 TRBV29-1 NA NA
TGTGCCAGCAGACTAAACCACCGGGACAGGGGAACCTACGAGCAGTACTTC CASRLNHRDRGTYEQYF TRBJ2-7 TRBV28 TRBD1 NA
TGTGCCAGTAGTATCTACGAGGGACAGGTGAACACTGAAGCTTTCTTT CASSIYEGQVNTEAFF TRBJ1-1 TRBV19 TRBD1 NA
TGCGCCAGCAGCCAAGGCAGGACAGGTGCGGCTGCAGATACGCAGTATTTT CASSQGRTGAAADTQYF TRBJ2-3 TRBV4-1 TRBD1 NA
TGTGCCAGCAGTTTATCATACAGGGGGCGTTGGACTGAAGCTTTCTTT CASSLSYRGRWTEAFF TRBJ1-1 TRBV27 TRBD1 NA
TGTGCCAGCAGTTCCCGACAGGGAGTGGATCAGCCCCAGCATTTT CASSSRQGVDQPQHF TRBJ1-5 TRBV28 TRBD1 NA
TGTGCCAGCAGCTTAGGGGAGCAGTACTTC CASSLGEQYF TRBJ2-5 TRBV11-2 NA NA
TGTGCCAGCAGCTTAGGGACACCCGCTAGCTCCTACGAGCAGTACTTC CASSLGTPASSYEQYF TRBJ2-7 TRBV7-7 NA NA
TGTGCCAGCAGTTCGGCAGTTTACGAGCAGTACTTC CASSSAVYEQYF TRBJ2-7 TRBV27 NA NA
TGTGCCAGCAGCGAGGTGGGCAATCAGCCCCAGCATTTT CASSEVGNQPQHF TRBJ1-5 TRBV28 NA NA
TGTGCCAGCAGTCGAAAACGGCGGGACAGGGAAGCTTTCTTT CASSRKRRDREAFF TRBJ1-1 TRBV7-9 TRBD1 NA
TGTGCCAGCAGCGTGGACAGGGAAGCTAACTATGGCTACACCTTC CASSVDREANYGYTF TRBJ1-2 TRBV13 TRBD1 NA
TGTGCCAGCAGTTTGGGCTCGGGCTCTGGAAACACCATATATTTT CASSLGSGSGNTIYF TRBJ1-3 TRBV28 NA NA
TGTGCCAGCAGCCCAGGAGGAAACACCATATATTTT CASSPGGNTIYF TRBJ1-3 TRBV7-9 NA few
TGCGCCAGCAGTGAGTCCCAGGGGATGCGGTACACTGAAGCTTTCTTT CASSESQGMRYTEAFF TRBJ1-1 TRBV10-2 NA NA
TGTGCCAGCAGCGTAGGGGATGAGCAGTTCTTC CASSVGDEQFF TRBJ2-1 TRBV9 NA NA
TGTGCCAGCAGTTGGGCGAGCAGTGGCGAAGACCCCAATGAGCAGTTCTTC CASSWASSGEDPNEQFF TRBJ2-1 TRBV7-9 NA NA
TGTGCCAGCAGCGTGTCTCCGGGACAGGGGTCTTTTGAGCAGTACTTC CASSVSPGQGSFEQYF TRBJ2-7 TRBV9 TRBD1 once
TGCGCCAGCAGCTCCGGGACCTTCAGCACAGATACGCAGTATTTT CASSSGTFSTDTQYF TRBJ2-3 TRBV5-1 NA NA
TGTGCCAGCAGCATTCCGGTAGATCAATCCTACGAGCAGTACTTC CASSIPVDQSYEQYF TRBJ2-7 TRBV6-1 NA once
TGTGCCAGCAGTTTGCTGGAGCCCGGCTACAGGGGGCTCTTCTCTGGAAACACCATATATTTT CASSLLEPGYRGLFSGNTIYF TRBJ1-3 TRBV28 TRBD1 NA
TGTGCCAGCAGTCGCGACAGCTATGGCTACACCTTC CASSRDSYGYTF TRBJ1-2 TRBV28 NA NA
TGTGCCAGCAGCCCAGGGGTTCATGGCTACACCTTC CASSPGVHGYTF TRBJ1-2 TRBV14 NA few
TGTGCCAGCAGTTTACTCCTTCCGGGACAGGGGGCCAATTCACCCCTCCACTTT CASSLLLPGQGANSPLHF TRBJ1-6 TRBV27 TRBD1 NA